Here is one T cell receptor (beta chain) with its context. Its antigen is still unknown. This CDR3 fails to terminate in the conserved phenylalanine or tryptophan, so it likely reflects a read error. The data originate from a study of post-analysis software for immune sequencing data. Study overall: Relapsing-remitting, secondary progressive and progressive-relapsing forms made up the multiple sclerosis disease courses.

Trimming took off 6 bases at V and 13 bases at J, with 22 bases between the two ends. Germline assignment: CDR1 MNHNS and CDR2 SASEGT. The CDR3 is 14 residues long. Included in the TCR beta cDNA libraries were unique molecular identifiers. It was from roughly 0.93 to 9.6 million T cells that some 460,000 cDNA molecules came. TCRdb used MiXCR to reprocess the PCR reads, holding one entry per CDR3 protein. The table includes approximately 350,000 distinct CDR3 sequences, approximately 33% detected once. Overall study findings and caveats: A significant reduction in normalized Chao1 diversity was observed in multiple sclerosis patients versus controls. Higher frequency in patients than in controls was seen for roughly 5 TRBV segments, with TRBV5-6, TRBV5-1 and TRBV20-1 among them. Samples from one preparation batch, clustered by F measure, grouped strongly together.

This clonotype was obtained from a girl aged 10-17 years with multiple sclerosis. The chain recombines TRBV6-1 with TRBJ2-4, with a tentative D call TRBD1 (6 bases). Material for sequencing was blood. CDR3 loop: CASRLAGISGEQYC. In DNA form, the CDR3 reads TGTGCCAGCAGACTGGCCGGGATTTCAGGGGAGCAGTACTGC.